The T cell receptor (beta chain) described here comes from a study of shared clonotypes between healthy human individuals. In the source study's methods: Junction-only sequences without quality scores were provided by ImmunoSEQ, so filtering was different. Produced via immunoSEQ multiplex PCR; TCRdb's table is partial and in-frame only. That table is the source of V, J and clone size, and D and trimming were worked out from the DNA. The sample has 1.6 million or so clones; 95% to 97% are singletons. The CDR3 consists of 17 residues. Germline assignment: CDR1 SGHNT and CDR2 YENEEA. J gave up 4 bases and V 4 bases, and 6 bases lay outside the gene matches.

Sequencing used naive CD4+ T cells sorted from blood. The subset was: CD45RA+ positively selected. The sequence was collected from a young man in good health. The V gene is TRBV11-3, the J gene TRBJ2-6; TRBD1 matches 11 bases. The CDR3 nucleotides read TGTGCCAGCAGCTCGGGACAGGGGGTCGTAGGGGCCAACGTCCTGACTTTC. Translating it yields CASSSGQGVVGANVLTF.